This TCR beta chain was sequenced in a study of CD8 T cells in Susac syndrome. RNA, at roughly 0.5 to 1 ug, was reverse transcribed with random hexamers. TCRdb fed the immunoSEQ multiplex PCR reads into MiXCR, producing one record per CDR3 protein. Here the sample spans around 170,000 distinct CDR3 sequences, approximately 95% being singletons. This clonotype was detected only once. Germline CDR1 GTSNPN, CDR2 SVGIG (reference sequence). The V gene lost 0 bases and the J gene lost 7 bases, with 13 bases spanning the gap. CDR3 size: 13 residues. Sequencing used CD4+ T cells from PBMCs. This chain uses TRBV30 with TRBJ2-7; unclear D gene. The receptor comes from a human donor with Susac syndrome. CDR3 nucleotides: TGTGCCTGGAGTGTTCAGTCGGCTGGAGAGCAGTACTTC. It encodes CAWSVQSAGEQYF.